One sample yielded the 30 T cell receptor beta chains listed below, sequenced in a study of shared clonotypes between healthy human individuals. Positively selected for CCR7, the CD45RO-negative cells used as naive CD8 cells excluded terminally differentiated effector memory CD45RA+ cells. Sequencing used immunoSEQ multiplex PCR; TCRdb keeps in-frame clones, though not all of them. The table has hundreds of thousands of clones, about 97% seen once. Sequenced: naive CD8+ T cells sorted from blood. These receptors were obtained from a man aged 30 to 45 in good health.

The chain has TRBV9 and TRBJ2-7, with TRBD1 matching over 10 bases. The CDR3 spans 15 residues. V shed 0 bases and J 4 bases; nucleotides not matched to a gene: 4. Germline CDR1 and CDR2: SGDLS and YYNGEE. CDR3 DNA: TGTGCCAGCAGCGTAGGGGGACAGGGGTATTACGAGCAGTACTTC. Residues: CASSVGGQGYYEQYF.

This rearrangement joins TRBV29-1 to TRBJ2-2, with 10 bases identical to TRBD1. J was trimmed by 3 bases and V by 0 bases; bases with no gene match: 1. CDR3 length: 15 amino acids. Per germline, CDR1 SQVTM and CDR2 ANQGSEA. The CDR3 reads CSVEETGGDTGELFF. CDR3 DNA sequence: TGCAGCGTTGAAGAGACAGGGGGCGACACCGGGGAGCTGTTTTTT.

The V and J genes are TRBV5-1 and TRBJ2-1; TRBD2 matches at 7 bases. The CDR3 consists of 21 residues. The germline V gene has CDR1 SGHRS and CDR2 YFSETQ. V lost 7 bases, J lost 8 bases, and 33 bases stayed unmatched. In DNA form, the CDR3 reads TGCGCCAGCTCGATTCGCAGGGTACCCGAGTCGGCGGGAGAGGTTTTCCATGAGCAGTTCTTC. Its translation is CASSIRRVPESAGEVFHEQFF.

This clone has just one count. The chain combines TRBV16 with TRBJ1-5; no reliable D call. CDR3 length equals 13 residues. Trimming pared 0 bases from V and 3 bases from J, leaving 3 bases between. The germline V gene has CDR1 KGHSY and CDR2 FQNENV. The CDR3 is CASSQSVNQPQHF. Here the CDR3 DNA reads TGTGCCAGCAGCCAATCGGTCAATCAGCCCCAGCATTTT.

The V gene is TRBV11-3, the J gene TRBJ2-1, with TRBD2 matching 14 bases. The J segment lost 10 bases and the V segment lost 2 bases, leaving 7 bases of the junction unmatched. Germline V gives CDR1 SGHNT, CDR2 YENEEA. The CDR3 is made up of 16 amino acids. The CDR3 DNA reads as TGTGCCAGCAGCTTAACGACTAGCGGGAGGGCCGGAGAGCAGTTCTTC. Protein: CASSLTTSGRAGEQFF.

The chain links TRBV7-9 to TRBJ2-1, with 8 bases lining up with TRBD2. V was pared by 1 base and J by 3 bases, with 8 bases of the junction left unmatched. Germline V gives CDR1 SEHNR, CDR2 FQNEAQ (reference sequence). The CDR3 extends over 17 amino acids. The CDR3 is CASSLELAGQFYNEQFF. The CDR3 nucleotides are TGTGCCAGCAGCTTAGAATTAGCGGGACAATTCTACAATGAGCAGTTCTTC.

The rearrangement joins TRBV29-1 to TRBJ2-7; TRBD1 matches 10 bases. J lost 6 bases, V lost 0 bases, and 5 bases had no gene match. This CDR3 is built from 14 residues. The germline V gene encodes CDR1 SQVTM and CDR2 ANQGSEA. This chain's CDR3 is CSVEEGQGKGEQYF. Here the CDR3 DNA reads TGCAGCGTTGAAGAGGGACAGGGGAAGGGCGAGCAGTACTTC.

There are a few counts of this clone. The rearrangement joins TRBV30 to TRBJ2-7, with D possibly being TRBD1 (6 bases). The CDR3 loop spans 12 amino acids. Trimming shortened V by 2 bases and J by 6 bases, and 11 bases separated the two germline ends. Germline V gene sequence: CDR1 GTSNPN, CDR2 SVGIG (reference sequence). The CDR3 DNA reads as TGTGCCTGGAGTCCGACAGGCCTCGAGCAGTACTTC. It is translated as CAWSPTGLEQYF. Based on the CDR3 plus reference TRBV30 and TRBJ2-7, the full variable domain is SQTIHQWPATLVQPVGSPLSLECTVEGTSNPNLYWYRQAAGRGLQLLFYSVGIGQISSEVPQNLSASRPQDRQFILSSKKLLLSDSGFYLCAWSPTGLEQYFGPGTRLTVT.

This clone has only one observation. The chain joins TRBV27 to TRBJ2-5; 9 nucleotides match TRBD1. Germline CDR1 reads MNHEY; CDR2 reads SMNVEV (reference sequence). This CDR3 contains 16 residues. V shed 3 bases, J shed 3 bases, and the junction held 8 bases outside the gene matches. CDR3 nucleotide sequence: TGTGCCAGCAGTTTCGGAGTCGGACAGGGGAAAGAGACCCAGTACTTC. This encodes CASSFGVGQGKETQYF.

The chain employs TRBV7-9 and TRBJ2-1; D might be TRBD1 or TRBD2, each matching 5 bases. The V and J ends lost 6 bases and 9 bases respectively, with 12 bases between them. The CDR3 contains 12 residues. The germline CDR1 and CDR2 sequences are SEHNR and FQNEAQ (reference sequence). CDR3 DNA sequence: TGTGCCAGCAGTTCCCTGGGGGTTGAGCAGTTCTTC. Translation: CASSSLGVEQFF.

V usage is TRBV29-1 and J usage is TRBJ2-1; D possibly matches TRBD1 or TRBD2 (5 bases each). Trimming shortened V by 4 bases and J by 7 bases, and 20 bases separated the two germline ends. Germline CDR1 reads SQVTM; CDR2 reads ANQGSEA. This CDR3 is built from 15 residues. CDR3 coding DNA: TGCAGCGTTGTCGGCAGCCGCACGGGGCGGAATGAGCAGTTCTTC. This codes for CSVVGSRTGRNEQFF.

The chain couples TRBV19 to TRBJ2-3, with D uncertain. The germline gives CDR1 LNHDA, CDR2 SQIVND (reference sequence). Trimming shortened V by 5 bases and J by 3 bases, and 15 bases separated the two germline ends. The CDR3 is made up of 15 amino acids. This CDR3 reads CASSPVITRTDTQYF. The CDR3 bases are TGTGCCAGTAGTCCCGTAATTACGCGTACAGATACGCAGTATTTT. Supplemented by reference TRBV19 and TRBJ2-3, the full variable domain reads DGGITQSPKYLFRKEGQNVTLSCEQNLNHDAMYWYRQDPGQGLRLIYYSQIVNDFQKGDIAEGYSVSREKKESFPLTVTSAQKNPTAFYLCASSPVITRTDTQYFGPGTRLTVL.

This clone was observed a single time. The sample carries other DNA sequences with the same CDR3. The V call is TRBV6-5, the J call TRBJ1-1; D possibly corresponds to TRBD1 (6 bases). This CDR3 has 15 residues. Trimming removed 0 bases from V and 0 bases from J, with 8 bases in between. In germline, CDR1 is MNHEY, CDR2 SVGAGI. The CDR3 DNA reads TGTGCCAGCAGTTACTCTGGGGGCCTGAACACTGAAGCTTTCTTT. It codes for CASSYSGGLNTEAFF.

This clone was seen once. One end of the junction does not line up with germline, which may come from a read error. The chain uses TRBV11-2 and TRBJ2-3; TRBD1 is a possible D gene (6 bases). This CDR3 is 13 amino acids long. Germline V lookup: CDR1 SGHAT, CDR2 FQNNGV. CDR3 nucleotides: TGTGCCAGCAGACCAGTAACAGGGATTCGTCGGCATTTT. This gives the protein CASRPVTGIRRHF.

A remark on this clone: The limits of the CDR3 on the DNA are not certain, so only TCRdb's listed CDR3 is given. Here the CDR3 reads CASSFGSGAEQFF. This chain uses TRBV5-6 with TRBJ2-1; the D segment call TRBD2 is taken from the table without a DNA check. Germline CDR1 SGHDT, CDR2 YYEEEE. The CDR3 region is 13 residues in length, termini included.

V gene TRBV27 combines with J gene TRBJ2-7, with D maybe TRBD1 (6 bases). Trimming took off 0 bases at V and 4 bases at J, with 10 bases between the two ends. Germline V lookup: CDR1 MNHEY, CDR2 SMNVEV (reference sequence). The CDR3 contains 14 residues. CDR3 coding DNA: TGTGCCAGCAGTTTATCGTGGGGGACATACGAGCAGTACTTC. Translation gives CASSLSWGTYEQYF.

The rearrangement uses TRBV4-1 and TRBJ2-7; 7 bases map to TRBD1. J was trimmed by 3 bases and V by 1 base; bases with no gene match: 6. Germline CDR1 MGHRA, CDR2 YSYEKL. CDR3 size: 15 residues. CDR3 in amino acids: CASSQVYRGSYEQYF. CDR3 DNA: TGCGCCAGCAGCCAAGTTTACAGGGGAAGCTACGAGCAGTACTTC.

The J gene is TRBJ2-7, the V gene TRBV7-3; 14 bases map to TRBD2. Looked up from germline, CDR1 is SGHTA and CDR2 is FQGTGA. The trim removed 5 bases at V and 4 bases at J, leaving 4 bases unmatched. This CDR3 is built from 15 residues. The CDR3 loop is CASSPGLAGEYEQYF. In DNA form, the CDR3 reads TGTGCCAGCAGCCCGGGACTAGCGGGAGAGTACGAGCAGTACTTC. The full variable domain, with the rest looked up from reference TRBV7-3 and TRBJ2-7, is GAGVSQTPSNKVTEKGKYVELRCDPISGHTALYWYRQSLGQGPEFLIYFQGTGAADDSGLPNDRFFAVRPEGSVSTLKIQRTERGDSAVYLCASSPGLAGEYEQYFGPGTRLTVT.

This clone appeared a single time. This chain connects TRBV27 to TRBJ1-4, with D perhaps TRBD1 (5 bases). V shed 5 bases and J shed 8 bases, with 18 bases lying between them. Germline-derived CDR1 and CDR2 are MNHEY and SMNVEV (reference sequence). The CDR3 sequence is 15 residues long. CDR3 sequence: CASSARVGVGEKLFF. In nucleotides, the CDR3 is TGTGCCAGCAGTGCCAGGGTTGGGGTCGGGGAAAAACTGTTTTTT.

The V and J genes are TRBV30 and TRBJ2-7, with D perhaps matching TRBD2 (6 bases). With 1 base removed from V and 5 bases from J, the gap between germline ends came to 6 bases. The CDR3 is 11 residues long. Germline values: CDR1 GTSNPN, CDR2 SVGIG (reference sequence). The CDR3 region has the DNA TGTGCCTGGAGTGGGGAGGACGAGCAGTACTTC. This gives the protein CAWSGEDEQYF.

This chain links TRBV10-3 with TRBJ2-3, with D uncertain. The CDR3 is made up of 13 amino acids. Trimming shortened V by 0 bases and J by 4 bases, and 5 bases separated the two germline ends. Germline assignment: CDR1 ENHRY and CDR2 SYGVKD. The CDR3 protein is CAISESPPDTQYF. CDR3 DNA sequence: TGTGCCATCAGTGAGTCCCCTCCAGATACGCAGTATTTT.

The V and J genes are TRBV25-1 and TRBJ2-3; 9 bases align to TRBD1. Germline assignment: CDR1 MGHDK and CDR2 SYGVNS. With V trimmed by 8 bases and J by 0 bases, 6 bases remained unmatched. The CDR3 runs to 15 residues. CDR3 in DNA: TGTGCCAGCGAACAGGGGGCGATTAGCACAGATACGCAGTATTTT. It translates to CASEQGAISTDTQYF.

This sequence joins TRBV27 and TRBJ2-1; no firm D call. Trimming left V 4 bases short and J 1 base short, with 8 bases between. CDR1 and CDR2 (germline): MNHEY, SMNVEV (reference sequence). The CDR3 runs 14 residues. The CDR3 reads CASSSARSYNEQFF. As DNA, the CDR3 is TGTGCCAGCAGTTCCGCCAGGTCCTACAATGAGCAGTTCTTC.

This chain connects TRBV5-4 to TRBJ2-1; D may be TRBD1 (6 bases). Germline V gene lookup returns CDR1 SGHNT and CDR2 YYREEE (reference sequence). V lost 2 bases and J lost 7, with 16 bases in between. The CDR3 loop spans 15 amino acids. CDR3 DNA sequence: TGTGCCAGCAGCTTTTTGGCAGGGGCAGCGAATGAGCAGTTCTTC. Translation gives CASSFLAGAANEQFF.

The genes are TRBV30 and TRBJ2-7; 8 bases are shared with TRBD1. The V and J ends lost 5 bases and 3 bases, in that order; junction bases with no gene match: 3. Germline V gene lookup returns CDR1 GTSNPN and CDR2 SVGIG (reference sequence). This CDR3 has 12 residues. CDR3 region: CAWSGQDYEQYF. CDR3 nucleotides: TGTGCCTGGTCGGGACAGGACTACGAGCAGTACTTC.

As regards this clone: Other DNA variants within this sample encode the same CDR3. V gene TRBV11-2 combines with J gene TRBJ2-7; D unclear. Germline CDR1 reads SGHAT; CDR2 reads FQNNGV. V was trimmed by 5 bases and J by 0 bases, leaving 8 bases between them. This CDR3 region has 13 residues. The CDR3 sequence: CASSPGSSYEQYF. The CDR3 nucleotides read TGTGCCAGCAGCCCCGGAAGCTCCTACGAGCAGTACTTC.

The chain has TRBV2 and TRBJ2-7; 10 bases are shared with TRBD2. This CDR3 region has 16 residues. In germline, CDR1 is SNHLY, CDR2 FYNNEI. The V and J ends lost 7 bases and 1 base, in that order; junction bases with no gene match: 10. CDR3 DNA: TGTGCCAGCAAGTGGGCTAGCGGGAGTTCTTCCTACGAGCAGTACTTC. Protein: CASKWASGSSSYEQYF.

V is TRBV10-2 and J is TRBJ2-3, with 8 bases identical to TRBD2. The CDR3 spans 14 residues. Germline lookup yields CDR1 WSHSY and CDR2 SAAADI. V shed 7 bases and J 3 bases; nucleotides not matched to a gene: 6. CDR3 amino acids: CASTGSGVTDTQYF. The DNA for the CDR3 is TGCGCCAGCACCGGTAGCGGGGTGACAGATACGCAGTATTTT.

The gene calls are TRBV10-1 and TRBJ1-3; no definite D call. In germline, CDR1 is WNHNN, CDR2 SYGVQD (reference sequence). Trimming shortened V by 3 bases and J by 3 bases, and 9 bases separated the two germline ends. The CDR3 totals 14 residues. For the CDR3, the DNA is TGCGCCAGCAGTGAAGGACTTGTTGGAAACACCATATATTTT. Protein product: CASSEGLVGNTIYF.

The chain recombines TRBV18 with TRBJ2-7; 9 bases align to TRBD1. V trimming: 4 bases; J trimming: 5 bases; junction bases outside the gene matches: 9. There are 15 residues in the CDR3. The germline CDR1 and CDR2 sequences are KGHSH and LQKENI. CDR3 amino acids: CASSLPGTGSDEQYF. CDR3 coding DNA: TGTGCCAGCTCACTCCCCGGGACAGGGTCGGACGAGCAGTACTTC.